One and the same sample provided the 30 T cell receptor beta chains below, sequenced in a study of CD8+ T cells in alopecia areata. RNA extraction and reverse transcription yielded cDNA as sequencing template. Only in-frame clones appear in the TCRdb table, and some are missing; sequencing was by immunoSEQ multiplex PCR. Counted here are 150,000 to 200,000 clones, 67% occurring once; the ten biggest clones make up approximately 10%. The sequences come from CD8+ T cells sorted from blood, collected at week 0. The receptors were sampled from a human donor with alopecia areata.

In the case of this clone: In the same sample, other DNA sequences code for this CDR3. The CDR3 DNA reads TGTGCCTGGAGTGTACCCAGGAGCTCCTACGAGCAGTACTTC. This encodes CAWSVPRSSYEQYF. The V gene is TRBV30, the J gene TRBJ2-7, with no clear D. CDR3 length equals 14 residues. The ends were cut back, 0 bases at V and 0 bases at J, with 9 bases in the middle. Germline lookup yields CDR1 GTSNPN and CDR2 SVGIG (reference sequence).

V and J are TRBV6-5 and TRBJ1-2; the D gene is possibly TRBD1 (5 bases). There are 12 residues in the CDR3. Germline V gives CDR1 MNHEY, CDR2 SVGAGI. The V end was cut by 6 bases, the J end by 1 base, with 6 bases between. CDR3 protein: CASRQDNYGYTF. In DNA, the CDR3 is TGTGCCAGCAGACAGGATAACTATGGCTACACCTTC.

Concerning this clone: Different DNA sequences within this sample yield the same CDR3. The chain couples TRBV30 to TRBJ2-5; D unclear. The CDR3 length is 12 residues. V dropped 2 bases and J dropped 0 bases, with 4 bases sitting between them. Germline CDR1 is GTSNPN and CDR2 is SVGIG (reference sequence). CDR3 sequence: CAWSSYQETQYF. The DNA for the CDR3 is TGTGCCTGGAGTTCTTACCAAGAGACCCAGTACTTC. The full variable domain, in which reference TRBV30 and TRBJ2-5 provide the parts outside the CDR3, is SQTIHQWPATLVQPVGSPLSLECTVEGTSNPNLYWYRQAAGRGLQLLFYSVGIGQISSEVPQNLSASRPQDRQFILSSKKLLLSDSGFYLCAWSSYQETQYFGPGTRLLVL.

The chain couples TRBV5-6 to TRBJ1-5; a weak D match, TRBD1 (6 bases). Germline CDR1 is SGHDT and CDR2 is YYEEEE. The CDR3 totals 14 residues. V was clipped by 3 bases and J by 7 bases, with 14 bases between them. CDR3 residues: CASSSAGVGQPQHF. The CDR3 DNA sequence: TGTGCCAGCAGCTCGGCAGGGGTGGGCCAGCCCCAGCATTTT.

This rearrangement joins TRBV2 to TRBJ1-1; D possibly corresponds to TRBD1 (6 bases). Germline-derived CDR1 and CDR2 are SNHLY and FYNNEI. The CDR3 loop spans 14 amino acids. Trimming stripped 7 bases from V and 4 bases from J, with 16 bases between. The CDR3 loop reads CASIGGRTVTEAFF. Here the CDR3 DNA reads TGTGCCAGCATCGGGGGGCGTACGGTCACTGAAGCTTTCTTT. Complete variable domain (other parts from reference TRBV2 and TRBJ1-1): EPEVTQTPSHQVTQMGQEVILRCVPISNHLYFYWYRQILGQKVEFLVSFYNNEISEKSEIFDDQFSVERPDGSNFTLKIRSTKLEDSAMYFCASIGGRTVTEAFFGQGTRLTVV.

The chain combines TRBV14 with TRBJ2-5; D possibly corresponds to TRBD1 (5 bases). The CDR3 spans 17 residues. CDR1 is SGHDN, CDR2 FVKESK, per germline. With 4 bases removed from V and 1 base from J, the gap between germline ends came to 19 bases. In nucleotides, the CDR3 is TGTGCCAGCAGCCTCCGTGGGCAGGGCCGGTTCCAAGAGACCCAGTACTTC. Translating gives CASSLRGQGRFQETQYF.

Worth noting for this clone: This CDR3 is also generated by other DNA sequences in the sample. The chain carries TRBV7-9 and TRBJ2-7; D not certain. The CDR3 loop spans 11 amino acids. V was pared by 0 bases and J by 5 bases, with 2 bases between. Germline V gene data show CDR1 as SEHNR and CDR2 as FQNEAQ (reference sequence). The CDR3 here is CASSLADEQYF. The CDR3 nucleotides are TGTGCCAGCAGCTTAGCTGACGAGCAGTACTTC.

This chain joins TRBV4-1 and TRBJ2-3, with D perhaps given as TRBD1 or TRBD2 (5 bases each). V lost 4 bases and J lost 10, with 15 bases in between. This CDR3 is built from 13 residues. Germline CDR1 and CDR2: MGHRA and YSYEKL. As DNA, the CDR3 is TGCGCCAGCAGCCCCTGGGACCGGAGAGCGCAGTATTTT. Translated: CASSPWDRRAQYF.

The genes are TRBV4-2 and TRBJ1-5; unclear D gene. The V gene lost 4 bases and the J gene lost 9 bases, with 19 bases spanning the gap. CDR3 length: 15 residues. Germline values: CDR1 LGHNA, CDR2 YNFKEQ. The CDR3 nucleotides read TGTGCCAGCAGCCCGGAGATGGGTTACGCCGGGCCCCAGCATTTT. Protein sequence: CASSPEMGYAGPQHF.

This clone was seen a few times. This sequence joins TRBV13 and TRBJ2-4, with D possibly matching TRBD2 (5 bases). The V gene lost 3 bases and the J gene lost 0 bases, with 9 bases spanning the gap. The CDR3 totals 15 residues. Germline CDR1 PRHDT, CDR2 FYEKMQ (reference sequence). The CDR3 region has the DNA TGTGCCAGCAGCTTGGACGGACTAGCCAAAAACATTCAGTACTTC. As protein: CASSLDGLAKNIQYF.

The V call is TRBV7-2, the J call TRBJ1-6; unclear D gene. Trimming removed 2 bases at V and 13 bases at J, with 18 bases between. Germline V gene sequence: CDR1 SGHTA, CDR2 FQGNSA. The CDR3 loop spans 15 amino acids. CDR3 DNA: TGTGCCAGCAGCTTAAGCTTGGGTTTAGTCGTCCCCCTCCACTTT. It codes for CASSLSLGLVVPLHF.

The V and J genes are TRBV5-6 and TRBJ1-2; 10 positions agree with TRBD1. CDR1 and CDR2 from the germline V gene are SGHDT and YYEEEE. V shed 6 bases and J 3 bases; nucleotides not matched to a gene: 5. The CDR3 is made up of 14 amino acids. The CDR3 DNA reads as TGTGCCAGCACCCCAGGGACAGGGGACTATGGCTACACCTTC. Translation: CASTPGTGDYGYTF.

This CDR3 is CSARVLGQEFF. Here the CDR3 DNA reads TGCAGTGCTAGAGTCTTGGGGCAGGAGTTCTTC. The chain uses TRBV20-1 and TRBJ2-1, with D maybe TRBD1 (5 bases). The CDR3 is made up of 11 amino acids. Trimming took off 1 base at V and 14 bases at J, with 12 bases between the two ends. Per germline, CDR1 DFQATT and CDR2 SNEGSKA (reference sequence).

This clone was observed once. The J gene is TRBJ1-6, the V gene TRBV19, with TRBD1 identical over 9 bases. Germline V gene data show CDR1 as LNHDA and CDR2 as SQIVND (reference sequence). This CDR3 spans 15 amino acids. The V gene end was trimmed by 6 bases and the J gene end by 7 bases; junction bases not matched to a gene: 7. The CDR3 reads CASSPTGGGNSPLHF. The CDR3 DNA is TGTGCCAGTAGCCCAACAGGGGGCGGGAATTCACCCCTCCACTTT.

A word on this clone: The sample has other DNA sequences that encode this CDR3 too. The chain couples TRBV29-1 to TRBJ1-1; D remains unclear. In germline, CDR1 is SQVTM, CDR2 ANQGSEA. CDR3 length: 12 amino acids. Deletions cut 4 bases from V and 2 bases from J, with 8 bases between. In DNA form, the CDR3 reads TGCAGCGTTGGAAGGCTCAACACTGAAGCTTTCTTT. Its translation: CSVGRLNTEAFF. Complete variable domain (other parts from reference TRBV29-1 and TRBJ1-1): SAVISQKPSRDICQRGTSLTIQCQVDSQVTMMFWYRQQPGQSLTLIATANQGSEATYESGFVIDKFPISRPNLTFSTLTVSNMSPEDSSIYLCSVGRLNTEAFFGQGTRLTVV.

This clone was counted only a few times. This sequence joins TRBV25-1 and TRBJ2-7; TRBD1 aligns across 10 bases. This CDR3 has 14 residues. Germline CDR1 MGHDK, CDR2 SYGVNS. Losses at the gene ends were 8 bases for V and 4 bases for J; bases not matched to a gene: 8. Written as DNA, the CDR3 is TGTGCCAGCCAAGACCGGGACAGGGGATACGAGCAGTACTTC. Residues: CASQDRDRGYEQYF.

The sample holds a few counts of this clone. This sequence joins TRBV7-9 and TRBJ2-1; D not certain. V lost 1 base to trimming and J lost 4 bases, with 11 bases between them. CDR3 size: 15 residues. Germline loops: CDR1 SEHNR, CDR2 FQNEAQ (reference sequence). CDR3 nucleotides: TGTGCCAGCAGCTTAGGGTCCCCAGATTACAATGAGCAGTTCTTC. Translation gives CASSLGSPDYNEQFF.

CDR3 nucleotide sequence: TGTGCCAGCAGCCCGCGGACAGGGGACAATGAGCAGTTCTTC. This translates into CASSPRTGDNEQFF. The J gene is TRBJ2-1, the V gene TRBV13; 9 bases agree with TRBD1. CDR1 is PRHDT and CDR2 is FYEKMQ in the germline V gene (reference sequence). The trim removed 5 bases at V and 5 bases at J, leaving 4 bases unmatched. The length of the CDR3 is 14 residues. Full variable domain (missing parts from reference TRBV13 and TRBJ2-1): AAGVIQSPRHLIKEKRETATLKCYPIPRHDTVYWYQQGPGQDPQFLISFYEKMQSDKGSIPDRFSAQQFSDYHSELNMSSLELGDSALYFCASSPRTGDNEQFFGPGTRLTVL.

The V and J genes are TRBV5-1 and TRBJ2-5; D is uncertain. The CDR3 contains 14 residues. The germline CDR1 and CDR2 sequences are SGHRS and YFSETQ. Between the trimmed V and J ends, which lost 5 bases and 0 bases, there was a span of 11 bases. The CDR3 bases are TGCGCCAGCAGTAATGGACGGAACCAAGAGACCCAGTACTTC. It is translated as CASSNGRNQETQYF. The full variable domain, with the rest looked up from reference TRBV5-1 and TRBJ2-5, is KAGVTQTPRYLIKTRGQQVTLSCSPISGHRSVSWYQQTPGQGLQFLFEYFSETQRNKGNFPGRFSGRQFSNSRSEMNVSTLELGDSALYLCASSNGRNQETQYFGPGTRLLVL.

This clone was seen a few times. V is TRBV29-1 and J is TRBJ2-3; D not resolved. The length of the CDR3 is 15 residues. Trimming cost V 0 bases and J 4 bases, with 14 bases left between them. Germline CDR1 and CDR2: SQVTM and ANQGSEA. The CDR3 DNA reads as TGCAGCGTTGAAGAAGACGGGTTTGGCGCAGATACGCAGTATTTT. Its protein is CSVEEDGFGADTQYF.

The CDR3: CAWRTDTGELFF. The CDR3 DNA follows: TGTGCCTGGAGGACGGACACCGGGGAGCTGTTTTTT. The chain joins TRBV30 to TRBJ2-2; no reliable D call. V was trimmed by 3 bases and J by 3 bases, leaving 5 bases between them. Per the germline V gene, CDR1 is GTSNPN and CDR2 is SVGIG (reference sequence). The CDR3 runs to 12 residues. Complete variable domain (other parts from reference TRBV30 and TRBJ2-2): SQTIHQWPATLVQPVGSPLSLECTVEGTSNPNLYWYRQAAGRGLQLLFYSVGIGQISSEVPQNLSASRPQDRQFILSSKKLLLSDSGFYLCAWRTDTGELFFGEGSRLTVL.

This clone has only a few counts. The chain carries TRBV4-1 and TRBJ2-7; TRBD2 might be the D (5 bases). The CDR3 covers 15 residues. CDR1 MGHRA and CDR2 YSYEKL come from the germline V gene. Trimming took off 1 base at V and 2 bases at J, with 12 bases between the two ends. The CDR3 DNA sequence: TGCGCCAGCAGCCAAGTCACTAGTCCTACCTACGAGCAGTACTTC. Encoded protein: CASSQVTSPTYEQYF.

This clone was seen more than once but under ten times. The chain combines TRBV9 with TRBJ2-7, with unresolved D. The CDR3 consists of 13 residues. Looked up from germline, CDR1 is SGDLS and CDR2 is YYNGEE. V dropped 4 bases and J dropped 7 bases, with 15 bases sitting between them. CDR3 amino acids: CASSPGLGSEQYF. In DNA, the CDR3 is TGTGCCAGCAGCCCCGGTCTGGGTTCGGAGCAGTACTTC.

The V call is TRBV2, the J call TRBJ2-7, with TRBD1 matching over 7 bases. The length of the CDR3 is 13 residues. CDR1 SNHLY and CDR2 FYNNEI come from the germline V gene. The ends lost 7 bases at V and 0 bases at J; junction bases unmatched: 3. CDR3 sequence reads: CASTGTDSYEQYF. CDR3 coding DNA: TGTGCCAGCACCGGGACAGACTCCTACGAGCAGTACTTC.

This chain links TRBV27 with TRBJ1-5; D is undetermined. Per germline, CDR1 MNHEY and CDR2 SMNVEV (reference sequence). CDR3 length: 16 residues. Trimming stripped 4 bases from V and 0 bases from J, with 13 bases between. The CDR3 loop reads CASSSTHSHSNQPQHF. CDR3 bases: TGTGCCAGCAGTTCTACACACAGCCATAGCAATCAGCCCCAGCATTTT.

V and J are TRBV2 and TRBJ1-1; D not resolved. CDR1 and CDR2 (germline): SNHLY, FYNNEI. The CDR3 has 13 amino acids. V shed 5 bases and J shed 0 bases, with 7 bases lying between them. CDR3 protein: CASSPRLNTEAFF. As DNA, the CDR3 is TGTGCCAGCAGTCCCCGCTTGAACACTGAAGCTTTCTTT. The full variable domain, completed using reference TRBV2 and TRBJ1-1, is EPEVTQTPSHQVTQMGQEVILRCVPISNHLYFYWYRQILGQKVEFLVSFYNNEISEKSEIFDDQFSVERPDGSNFTLKIRSTKLEDSAMYFCASSPRLNTEAFFGQGTRLTVV.

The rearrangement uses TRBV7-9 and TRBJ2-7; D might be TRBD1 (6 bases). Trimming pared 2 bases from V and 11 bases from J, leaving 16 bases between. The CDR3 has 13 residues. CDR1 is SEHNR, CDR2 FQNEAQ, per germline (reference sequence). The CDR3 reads CASSLRTGNRKYF. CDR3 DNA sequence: TGTGCCAGCAGCTTACGCACAGGGAATAGAAAGTACTTC.

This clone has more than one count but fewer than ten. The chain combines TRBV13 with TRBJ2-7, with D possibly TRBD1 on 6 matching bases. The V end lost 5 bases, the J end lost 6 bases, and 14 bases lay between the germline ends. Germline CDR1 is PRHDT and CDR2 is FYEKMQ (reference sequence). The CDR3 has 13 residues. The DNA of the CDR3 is TGTGCCAGCAGCAACAGGGATTGGGTCGAGCAGTACTTC. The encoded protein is CASSNRDWVEQYF.

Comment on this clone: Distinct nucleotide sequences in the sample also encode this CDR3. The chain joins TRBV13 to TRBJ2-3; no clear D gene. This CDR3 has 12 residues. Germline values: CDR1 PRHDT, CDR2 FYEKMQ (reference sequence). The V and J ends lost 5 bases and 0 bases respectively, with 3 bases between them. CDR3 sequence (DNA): TGTGCCAGCAGCCCTAGCACAGATACGCAGTATTTT. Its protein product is CASSPSTDTQYF.

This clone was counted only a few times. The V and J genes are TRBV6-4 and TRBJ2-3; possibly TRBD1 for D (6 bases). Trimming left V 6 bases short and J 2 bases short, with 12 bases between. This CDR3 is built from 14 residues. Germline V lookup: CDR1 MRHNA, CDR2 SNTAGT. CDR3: CASSTDRFTDTQYF. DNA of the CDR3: TGTGCCAGCAGCACGGACAGATTCACAGATACGCAGTATTTT.